This T cell receptor (beta chain) was observed in a study of CXCR3-negative and CXCR3-positive naive CD8 T cells. The authors made the TRB cDNA libraries by 5' RACE using UMI labels. With the 5' RACE reads reprocessed, TCRdb shows one record per CDR3 protein and no DNA. The sample totals some 140,000 distinct CDR3 sequences; its top ten clones hold nearly 0.5%. On this clonotype: Its antigen is as yet unknown.

Sorts performed in triplicate captured roughly 320,000 cells each from every CD8+ T cell subset. Definition of naive CD8+ T cells rested on a CD45RO-CCR7+CD27+CD95- profile. Notes on the study in general: Compared with CXCR3-negative naive cells, CXCR3-positive naive cells showed more hydrophobic TRB CDR3s. Sequencing showed both naive subsets with comparably high diversity, and memory CD8+ cells much lower. Fresh PBMCs were used in most assays, and CXCR3 expression partially decreased after cryopreservation.

Germline assignment: CDR1 SGHAT and CDR2 FQNNGV. This CDR3 is 17 amino acids long. This chain links TRBV11-2 with TRBJ2-4. Material: naive CXCR3+ CD8+ T cells from blood. Subset noted: CD45RO-CCR7+CD27+CD95- naive CD8+ T cells expressing CXCR3 (TNR3+). This receptor was taken from a human donor in good health. Some clones in this sample may be carry-over from other donors' samples. The CDR3 sequence: CASSLDEEKPAKNIQYF. The entire variable domain, with the rest obtained from reference TRBV11-2 and TRBJ2-4, is as follows: EAGVAQSPRYKIIEKRQSVAFWCNPISGHATLYWYQQILGQGPKLLIQFQNNGVVDDSQLPKDRFSAERLKGVDSTLKIQPAKLEDSAVYLCASSLDEEKPAKNIQYFGAGTRLSVL.